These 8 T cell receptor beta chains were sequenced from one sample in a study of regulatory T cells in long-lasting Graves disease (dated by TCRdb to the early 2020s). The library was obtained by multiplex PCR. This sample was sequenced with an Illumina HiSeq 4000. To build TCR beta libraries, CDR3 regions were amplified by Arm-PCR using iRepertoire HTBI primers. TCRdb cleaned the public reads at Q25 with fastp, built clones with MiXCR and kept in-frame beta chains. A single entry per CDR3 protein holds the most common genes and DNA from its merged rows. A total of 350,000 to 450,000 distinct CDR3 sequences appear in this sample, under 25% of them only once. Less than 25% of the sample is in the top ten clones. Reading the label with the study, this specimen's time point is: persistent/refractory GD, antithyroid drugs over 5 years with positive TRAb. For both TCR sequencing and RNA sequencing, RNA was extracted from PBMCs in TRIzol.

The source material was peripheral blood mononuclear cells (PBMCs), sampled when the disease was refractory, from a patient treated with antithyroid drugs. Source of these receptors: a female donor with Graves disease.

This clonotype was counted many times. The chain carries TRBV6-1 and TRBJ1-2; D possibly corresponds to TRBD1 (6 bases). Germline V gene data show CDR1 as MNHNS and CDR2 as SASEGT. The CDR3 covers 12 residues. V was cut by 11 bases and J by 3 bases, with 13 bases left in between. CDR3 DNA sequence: TGTGCCGGCTCGAGGGGGGACTATGGCTACACCTTC. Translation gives CAGSRGDYGYTF.

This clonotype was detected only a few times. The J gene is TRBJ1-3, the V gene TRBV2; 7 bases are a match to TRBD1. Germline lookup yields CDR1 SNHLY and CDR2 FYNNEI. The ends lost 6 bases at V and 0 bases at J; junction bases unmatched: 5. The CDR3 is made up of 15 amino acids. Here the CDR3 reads CASSAGGNSGNTIYF. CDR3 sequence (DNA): TGTGCCAGCAGCGCAGGGGGGAACTCTGGAAACACCATATATTTT.

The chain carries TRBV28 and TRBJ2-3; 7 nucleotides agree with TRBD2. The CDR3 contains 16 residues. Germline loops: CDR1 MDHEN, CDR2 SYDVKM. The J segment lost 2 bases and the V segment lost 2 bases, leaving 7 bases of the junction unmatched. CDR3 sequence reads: CASSLRGGSVTDTQYF. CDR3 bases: TGTGCCAGCAGTTTACGTGGCGGGAGCGTCACAGATACGCAGTATTTT.

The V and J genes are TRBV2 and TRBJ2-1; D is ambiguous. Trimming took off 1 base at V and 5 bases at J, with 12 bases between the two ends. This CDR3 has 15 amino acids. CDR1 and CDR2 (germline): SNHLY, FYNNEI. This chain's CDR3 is CASSEEGSPNNEQFF. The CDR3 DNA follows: TGTGCCAGCAGTGAAGAGGGAAGCCCAAACAATGAGCAGTTCTTC.

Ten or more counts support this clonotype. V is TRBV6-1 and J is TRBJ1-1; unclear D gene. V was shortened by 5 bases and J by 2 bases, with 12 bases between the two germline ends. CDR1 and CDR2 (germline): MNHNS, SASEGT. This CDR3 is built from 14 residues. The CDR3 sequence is CASSPTGANTEAFF. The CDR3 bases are TGTGCCAGCAGTCCCACCGGAGCCAACACTGAAGCTTTCTTT.

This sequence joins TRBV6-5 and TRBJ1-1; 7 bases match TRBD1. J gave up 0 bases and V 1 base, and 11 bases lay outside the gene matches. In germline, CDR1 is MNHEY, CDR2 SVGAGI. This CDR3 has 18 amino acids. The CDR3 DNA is TGTGCCAGCAGTTACTTTAATAGGGGGCTGGAAATGAACACTGAAGCTTTCTTT. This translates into CASSYFNRGLEMNTEAFF.

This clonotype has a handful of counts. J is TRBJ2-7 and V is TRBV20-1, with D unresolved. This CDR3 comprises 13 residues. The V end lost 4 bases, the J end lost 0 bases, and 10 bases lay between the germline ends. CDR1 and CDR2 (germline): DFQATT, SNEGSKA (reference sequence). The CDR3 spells CSAKSPSSYEQYF. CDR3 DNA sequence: TGCAGTGCTAAATCACCGAGCTCCTACGAGCAGTACTTC.

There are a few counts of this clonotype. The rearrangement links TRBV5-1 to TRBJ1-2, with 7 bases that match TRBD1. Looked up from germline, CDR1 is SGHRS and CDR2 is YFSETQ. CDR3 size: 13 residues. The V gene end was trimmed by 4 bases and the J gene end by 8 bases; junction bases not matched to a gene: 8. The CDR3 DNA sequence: TGCGCCAGCAGCATAAACAGGGGTTACGGCTACACCTTC. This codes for CASSINRGYGYTF.